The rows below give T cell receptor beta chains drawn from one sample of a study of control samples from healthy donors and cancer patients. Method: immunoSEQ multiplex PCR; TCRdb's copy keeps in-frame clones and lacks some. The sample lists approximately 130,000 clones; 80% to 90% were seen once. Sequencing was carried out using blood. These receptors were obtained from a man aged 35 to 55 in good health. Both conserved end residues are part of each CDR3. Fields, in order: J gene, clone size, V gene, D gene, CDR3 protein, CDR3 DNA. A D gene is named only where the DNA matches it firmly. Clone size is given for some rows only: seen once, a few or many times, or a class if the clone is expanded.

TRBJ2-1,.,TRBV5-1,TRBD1,CASSSTGVSYNEQFF,TGCGCCAGCAGCTCCACAGGGGTTTCCTACAATGAGCAGTTCTTC
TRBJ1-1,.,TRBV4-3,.,CASSQDLVAEAFF,TGCGCCAGCAGCCAAGATCTTGTGGCCGAAGCTTTCTTT
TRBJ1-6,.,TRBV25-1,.,CASSATAGVSNSPLHF,TGTGCCAGCAGTGCCACGGCTGGGGTTTCTAATTCACCCCTCCACTTT
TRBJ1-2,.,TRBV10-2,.,CASSLRVSYGYTF,TGCGCCAGCAGCCTCAGGGTGAGCTATGGCTACACCTTC
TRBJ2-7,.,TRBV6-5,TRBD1,CASGDRGYEQYF,TGTGCCAGCGGGGACAGGGGATACGAGCAGTACTTC
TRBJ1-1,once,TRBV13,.,CASSLQPGLNTEAFF,TGTGCCAGCAGCTTACAACCAGGGCTGAACACTGAAGCTTTCTTT
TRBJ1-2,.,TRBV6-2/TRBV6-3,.,CASSYDFVGYTF,TGTGCCAGCAGTTACGATTTCGTTGGCTACACCTTC
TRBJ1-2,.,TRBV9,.,CASSSTGFYGYTF,TGTGCCAGCAGCTCCACAGGGTTCTATGGCTACACCTTC
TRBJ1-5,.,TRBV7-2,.,CASSLGPQGIGQPQHF,TGTGCCAGCAGCTTAGGACCCCAGGGGATAGGTCAGCCCCAGCATTTT
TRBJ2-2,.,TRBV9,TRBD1,CASSPWTGGYAGELFF,TGTGCCAGCAGCCCCTGGACAGGGGGCTATGCCGGGGAGCTGTTTTTT
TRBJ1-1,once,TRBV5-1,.,CASSLILDTEAFF,TGCGCCAGCAGCTTGATACTCGACACTGAAGCTTTCTTT
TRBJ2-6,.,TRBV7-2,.,CASSPDSGANVLTF,TGTGCCAGCTCTCCGGACTCTGGGGCCAACGTCCTGACTTTC
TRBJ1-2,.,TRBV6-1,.,CASSETVLYGYTF,TGTGCCAGCAGTGAGACGGTCCTCTATGGCTACACCTTC
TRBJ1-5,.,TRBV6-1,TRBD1,CASSELGQFSNQPQHF,TGTGCCAGCAGTGAATTGGGACAGTTTAGCAATCAGCCCCAGCATTTT
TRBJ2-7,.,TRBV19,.,CASSSPRAASYEQYF,TGTGCCAGTAGTTCCCCCCGGGCGGCCTCCTACGAGCAGTACTTC
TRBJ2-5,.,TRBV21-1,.,CASSAGGRGAGETQYF,TGTGCCAGCAGCGCAGGGGGCCGAGGGGCCGGGGAGACCCAGTACTTC
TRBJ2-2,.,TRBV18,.,CASSPFKGDTGELFF,TGTGCCAGCTCACCATTTAAGGGGGACACCGGGGAGCTGTTTTTT
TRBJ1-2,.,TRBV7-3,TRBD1,CASSPGTANYGYTF,TGTGCCAGCAGCCCTGGGACAGCGAACTATGGCTACACCTTC
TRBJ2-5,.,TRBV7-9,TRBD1,CASSSTGFQETQYF,TGTGCCAGCAGCTCGACAGGGTTTCAAGAGACCCAGTACTTC
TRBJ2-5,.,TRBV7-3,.,CASSLTGTGETQYF,TGTGCCAGCAGCTTAACAGGGACGGGTGAGACCCAGTACTTC
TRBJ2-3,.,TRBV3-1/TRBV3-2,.,CASSQEKGISTDTQYF,TGTGCCAGCAGCCAAGAGAAGGGCATAAGCACAGATACGCAGTATTTT
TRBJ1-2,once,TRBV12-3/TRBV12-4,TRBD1,CASSRTGVDGYTF,TGTGCCAGCAGCAGGACAGGGGTCGATGGCTACACCTTC
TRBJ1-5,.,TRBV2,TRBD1,CASRPTGTNQPQHF,TGTGCCAGCCGACCGACAGGGACCAATCAGCCCCAGCATTTT
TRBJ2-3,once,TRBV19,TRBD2,CASSTQAGGPTDTQYF,TGTGCCAGTAGTACCCAAGCGGGGGGCCCAACAGATACGCAGTATTTT
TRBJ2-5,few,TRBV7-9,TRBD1,CASSSYPGQQETQYF,TGTGCCAGCAGCAGTTATCCGGGACAGCAAGAGACCCAGTACTTC
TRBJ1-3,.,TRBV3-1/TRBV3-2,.,CASSQNRSPGNTIYF,TGTGCCAGCAGCCAAAACCGGTCCCCTGGAAACACCATATATTTT
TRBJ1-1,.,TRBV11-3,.,CASSLTMNTEAFF,TGTGCCAGCAGCCTGACTATGAACACTGAAGCTTTCTTT
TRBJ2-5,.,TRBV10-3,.,CAISAGQDGGGTQYF,TGTGCCATCAGTGCAGGACAGGACGGGGGCGGGACCCAGTACTTC
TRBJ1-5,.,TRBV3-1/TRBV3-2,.,CASSRCGDGRNQPQHF,TGTGCCAGCAGCCGTTGTGGCGACGGGCGCAATCAGCCCCAGCATTTT
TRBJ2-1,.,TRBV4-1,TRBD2,CASSQDRASGGTYNEQFF,TGCGCCAGCAGCCAAGATCGGGCTAGCGGGGGAACCTACAATGAGCAGTTCTTC
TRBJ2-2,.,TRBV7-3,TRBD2,CASSPPGLGGGTGELFF,TGTGCCAGCAGCCCTCCCGGACTGGGGGGGGGCACCGGGGAGCTGTTTTTT
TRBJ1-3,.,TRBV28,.,CASNSVGLGNTIYF,TGTGCCAGCAATTCAGTGGGACTCGGAAACACCATATATTTT
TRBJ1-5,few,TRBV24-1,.,CATSVSSNQPQHF,TGTGCCACCAGTGTGTCTAGCAATCAGCCCCAGCATTTT
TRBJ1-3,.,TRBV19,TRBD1,CASSTGTGPGNTIYF,TGTGCCAGTAGTACCGGGACAGGGCCTGGAAACACCATATATTTT
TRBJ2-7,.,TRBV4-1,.,CASSQDSYEQYF,TGCGCCAGCAGCCAAGATAGCTACGAGCAGTACTTC
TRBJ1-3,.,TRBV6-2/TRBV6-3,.,CASSLRNTIYF,TGTGCCAGCAGCTTGCGGAACACCATATATTTT
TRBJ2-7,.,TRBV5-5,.,CASSLTADSSYEQYF,TGTGCCAGCAGCTTAACAGCGGACAGCTCCTACGAGCAGTACTTC
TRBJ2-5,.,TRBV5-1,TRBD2,CARGLGLGLIWSGETQYF,TGCGCCAGGGGCCTTGGACTAGGATTGATTTGGTCTGGCGAGACCCAGTACTTC
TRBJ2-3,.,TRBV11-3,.,CASSATRASTDTQYF,TGTGCCAGCAGCGCGACTAGAGCTAGCACAGATACGCAGTATTTT
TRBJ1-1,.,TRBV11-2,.,CASSPSSGLEAFF,TGTGCCAGCAGCCCCTCCTCCGGACTTGAAGCTTTCTTT
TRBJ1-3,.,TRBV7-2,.,CASSPGVGNTIYF,TGTGCCAGCAGCCCAGGGGTGGGAAACACCATATATTTT
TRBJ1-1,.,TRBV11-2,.,CASSSLRYNRAFF,TGTGCCAGCAGCTCTCTAAGATATAATCGGGCTTTCTTT
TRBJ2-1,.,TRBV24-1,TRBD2,CATSDSGGYNEQFF,TGTGCCACCAGTGATAGCGGGGGTTACAATGAGCAGTTCTTC
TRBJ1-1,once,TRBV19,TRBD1,CASTSGQVNTEAFF,TGTGCCAGTACCTCTGGACAGGTTAATACTGAAGCTTTCTTT
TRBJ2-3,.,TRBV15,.,CATSRDLTDTQYF,TGTGCCACCAGCAGAGATCTTACAGATACGCAGTATTTT
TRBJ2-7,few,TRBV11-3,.,CASSLEGGGYEQYF,TGTGCCAGCAGCTTAGAGGGAGGGGGCTACGAGCAGTACTTC
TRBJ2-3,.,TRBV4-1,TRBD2,CASGLAGVSDTQYF,TGCGCCAGCGGGCTTGCGGGGGTGTCAGATACGCAGTATTTT
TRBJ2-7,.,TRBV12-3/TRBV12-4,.,CASTLGTVDEQYF,TGTGCCAGCACCCTCGGGACTGTTGACGAGCAGTACTTC
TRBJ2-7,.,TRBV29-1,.,CSVGGYYEQYF,TGCAGCGTTGGGGGGTACTACGAGCAGTACTTC
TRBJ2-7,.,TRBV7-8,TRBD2,CASSLVPSGYEQYF,TGTGCCAGCAGCTTAGTTCCTAGCGGCTACGAGCAGTACTTC
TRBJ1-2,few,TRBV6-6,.,CASSPRQGSLYGYTF,TGTGCCAGCAGCCCCCGGCAGGGAAGTTTGTATGGCTACACCTTC
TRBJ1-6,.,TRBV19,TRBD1,CASSIEGTGGRSPLHF,TGTGCCAGTAGTATAGAGGGGACAGGGGGTCGTTCACCCCTCCACTTT
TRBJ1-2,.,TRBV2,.,CASSAGDGYTF,TGTGCCAGCAGTGCGGGGGACGGCTACACCTTC
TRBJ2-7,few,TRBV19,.,CASSSGQPGAYEQYF,TGTGCCAGTAGTAGTGGACAGCCTGGGGCCTACGAGCAGTACTTC
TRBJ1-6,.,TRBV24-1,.,CATSAKGSSPLHF,TGTGCCACCAGTGCAAAGGGAAGCTCACCCCTCCACTTT
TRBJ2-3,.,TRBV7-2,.,CASSLAGHLGDTQYF,TGTGCCAGCAGCTTAGCGGGACACCTCGGGGATACGCAGTATTTT
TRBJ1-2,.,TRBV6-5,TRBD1,CASSYGDRGHGYTF,TGTGCCAGCAGTTACGGCGACAGGGGGCATGGCTACACCTTC
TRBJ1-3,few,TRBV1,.,CTSSHHTFRKDTIYF,TGCACCAGCAGCCATCATACTTTCAGAAAGGACACCATATATTTT